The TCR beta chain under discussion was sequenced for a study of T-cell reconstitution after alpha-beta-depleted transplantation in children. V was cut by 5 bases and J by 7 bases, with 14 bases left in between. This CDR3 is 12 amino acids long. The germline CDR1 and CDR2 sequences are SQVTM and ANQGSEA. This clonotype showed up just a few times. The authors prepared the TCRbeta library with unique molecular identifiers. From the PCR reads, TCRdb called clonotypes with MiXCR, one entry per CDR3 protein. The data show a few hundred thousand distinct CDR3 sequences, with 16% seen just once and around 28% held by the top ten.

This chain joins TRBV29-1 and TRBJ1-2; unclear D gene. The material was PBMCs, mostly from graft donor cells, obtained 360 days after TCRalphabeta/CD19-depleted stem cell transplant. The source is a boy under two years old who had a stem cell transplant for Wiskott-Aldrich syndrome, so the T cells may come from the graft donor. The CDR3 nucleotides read TGCAGCGTTCGGATCGCTGTAGGTGGCTACACCTTC. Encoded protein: CSVRIAVGGYTF.